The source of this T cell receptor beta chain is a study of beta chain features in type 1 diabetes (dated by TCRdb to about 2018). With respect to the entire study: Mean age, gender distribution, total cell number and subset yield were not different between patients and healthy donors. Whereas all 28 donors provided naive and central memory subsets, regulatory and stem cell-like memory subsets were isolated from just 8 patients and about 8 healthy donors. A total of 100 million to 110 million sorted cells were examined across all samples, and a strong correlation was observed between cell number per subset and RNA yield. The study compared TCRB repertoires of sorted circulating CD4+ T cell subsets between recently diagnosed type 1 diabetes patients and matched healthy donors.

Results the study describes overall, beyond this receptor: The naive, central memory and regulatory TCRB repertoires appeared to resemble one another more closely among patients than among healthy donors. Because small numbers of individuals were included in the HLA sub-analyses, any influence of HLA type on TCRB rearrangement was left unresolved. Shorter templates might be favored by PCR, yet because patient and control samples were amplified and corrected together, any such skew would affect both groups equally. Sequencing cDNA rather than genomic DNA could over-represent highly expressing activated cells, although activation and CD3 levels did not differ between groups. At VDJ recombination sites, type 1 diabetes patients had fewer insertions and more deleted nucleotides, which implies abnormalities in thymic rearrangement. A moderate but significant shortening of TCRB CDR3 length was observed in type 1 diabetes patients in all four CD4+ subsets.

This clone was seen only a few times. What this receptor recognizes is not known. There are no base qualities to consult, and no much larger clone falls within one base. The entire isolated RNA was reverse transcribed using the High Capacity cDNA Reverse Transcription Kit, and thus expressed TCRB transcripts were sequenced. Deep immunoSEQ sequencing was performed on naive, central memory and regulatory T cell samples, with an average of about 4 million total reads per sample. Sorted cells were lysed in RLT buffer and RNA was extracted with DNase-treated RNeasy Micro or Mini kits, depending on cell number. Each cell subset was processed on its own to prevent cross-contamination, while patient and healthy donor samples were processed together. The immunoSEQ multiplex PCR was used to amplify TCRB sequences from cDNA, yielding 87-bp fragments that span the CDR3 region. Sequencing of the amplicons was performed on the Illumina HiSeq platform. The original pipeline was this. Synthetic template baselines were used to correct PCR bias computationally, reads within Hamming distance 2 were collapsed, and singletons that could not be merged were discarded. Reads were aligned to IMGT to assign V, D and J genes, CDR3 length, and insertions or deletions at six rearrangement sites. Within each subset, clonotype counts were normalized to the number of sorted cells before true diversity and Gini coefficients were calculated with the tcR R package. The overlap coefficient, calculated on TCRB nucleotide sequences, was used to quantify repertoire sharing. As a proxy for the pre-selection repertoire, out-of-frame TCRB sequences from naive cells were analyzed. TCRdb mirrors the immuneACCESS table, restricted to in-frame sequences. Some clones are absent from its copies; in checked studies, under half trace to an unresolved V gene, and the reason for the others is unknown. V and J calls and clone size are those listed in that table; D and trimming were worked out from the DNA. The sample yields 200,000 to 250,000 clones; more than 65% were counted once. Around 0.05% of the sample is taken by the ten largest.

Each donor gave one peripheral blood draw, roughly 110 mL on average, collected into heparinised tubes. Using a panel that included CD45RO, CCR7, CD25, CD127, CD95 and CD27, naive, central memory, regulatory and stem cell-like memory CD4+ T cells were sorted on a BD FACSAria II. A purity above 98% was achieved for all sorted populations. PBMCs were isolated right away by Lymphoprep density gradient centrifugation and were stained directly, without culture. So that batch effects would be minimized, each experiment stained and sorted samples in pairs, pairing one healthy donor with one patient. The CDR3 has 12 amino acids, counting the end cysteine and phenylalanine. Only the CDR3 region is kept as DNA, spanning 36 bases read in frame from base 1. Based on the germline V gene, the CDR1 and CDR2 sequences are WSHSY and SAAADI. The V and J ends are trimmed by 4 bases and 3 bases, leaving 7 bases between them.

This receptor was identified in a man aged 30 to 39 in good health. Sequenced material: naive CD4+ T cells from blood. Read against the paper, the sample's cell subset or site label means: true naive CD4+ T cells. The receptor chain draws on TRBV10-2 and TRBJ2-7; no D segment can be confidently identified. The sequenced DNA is TGCGCCAGCAGTGGCATTCTCTACGAGCAGTACTTC. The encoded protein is CASSGILYEQYF.